Listed below are T cell receptor beta chains from one sample, sequenced in a study of T cell responses to AZD1222 COVID-19 vaccine. TCRdb's copy holds only in-frame clones and misses some; the assay was immunoSEQ multiplex PCR. The table lists 150,000 to 180,000 clones, 85% to 90% of them singletons. The source material was peripheral blood, sampled on day 0 of MenACWY control vaccination. The receptors derive from an adult in good health. The CDR3 runs from the conserved cysteine through the conserved F or W. A D gene is named only where the DNA matches it firmly. Rows give clone size only sometimes, using once, few, many, or a class for an expanded clone.

D gene: .
clone size: .
CDR3 length: 14
J gene: TRBJ2-7
V gene: TRBV5-1
CDR3 protein: CASSLELDSHEQYF
CDR3 DNA: TGCGCCAGCAGCTTGGAATTGGACAGCCACGAGCAGTACTTC

D gene: .
clone size: .
CDR3 length: 15
J gene: TRBJ1-1
V gene: TRBV6-5
CDR3 protein: CASSPHPQGITEAFF
CDR3 DNA: TGTGCCAGCAGCCCCCATCCGCAGGGGATCACTGAAGCTTTCTTT

D gene: TRBD1
clone size: once
CDR3 length: 15
J gene: TRBJ1-6
V gene: TRBV28
CDR3 protein: CASSPIGTDNSPLHF
CDR3 DNA: TGTGCCAGCAGCCCTATCGGGACAGACAATTCACCCCTCCACTTT

D gene: .
clone size: .
CDR3 length: 13
J gene: TRBJ1-2
V gene: TRBV7-8
CDR3 protein: CASSLGPDGGYTF
CDR3 DNA: TGTGCCAGCAGCTTAGGTCCCGATGGGGGCTACACCTTC

D gene: .
clone size: .
CDR3 length: 15
J gene: TRBJ1-1
V gene: TRBV6-2/TRBV6-3
CDR3 protein: CASSYTRAPHAEAFF
CDR3 DNA: TGTGCCAGCAGTTACACCAGGGCCCCCCACGCTGAAGCTTTCTTT

D gene: .
clone size: .
CDR3 length: 15
J gene: TRBJ2-3
V gene: TRBV28
CDR3 protein: CASRSTKERTDTQYF
CDR3 DNA: TGTGCCAGCAGAAGTACAAAAGAACGCACAGATACGCAGTATTTT

D gene: .
clone size: once
CDR3 length: 14
J gene: TRBJ2-1
V gene: TRBV20-1
CDR3 protein: CSASGGVVRNEQFF
CDR3 DNA: TGCAGTGCTAGTGGCGGGGTTGTGAGAAATGAGCAGTTCTTC

D gene: .
clone size: .
CDR3 length: 14
J gene: TRBJ1-5
V gene: TRBV15
CDR3 protein: CATSNPLSNQPQHF
CDR3 DNA: TGTGCCACCAGCAACCCGCTGAGCAATCAGCCCCAGCATTTT

D gene: .
clone size: .
CDR3 length: 12
J gene: TRBJ1-4
V gene: TRBV29-1
CDR3 protein: CSVSNRNEKLFF
CDR3 DNA: TGCAGCGTTTCAAACAGGAATGAAAAACTGTTTTTT

D gene: .
clone size: .
CDR3 length: 13
J gene: TRBJ2-1
V gene: TRBV6-6
CDR3 protein: CASRPQDYNEQFF
CDR3 DNA: TGTGCCAGCAGACCACAGGATTACAATGAGCAGTTCTTC

D gene: .
clone size: .
CDR3 length: 13
J gene: TRBJ2-2
V gene: TRBV11-3
CDR3 protein: CASRQGTTGELFF
CDR3 DNA: TGTGCCAGCCGCCAGGGAACCACCGGGGAGCTGTTTTTT

D gene: .
clone size: .
CDR3 length: 16
J gene: TRBJ2-6
V gene: TRBV6-5
CDR3 protein: CASSYHKGSGANVLTF
CDR3 DNA: TGTGCCAGCAGTTACCACAAGGGCTCTGGGGCCAACGTCCTGACTTTC

D gene: TRBD1
clone size: many
CDR3 length: 15
J gene: TRBJ1-4
V gene: TRBV15
CDR3 protein: CATSRDQGASEKLFF
CDR3 DNA: TGTGCCACCAGCAGAGATCAGGGGGCAAGTGAAAAACTGTTTTTT

D gene: TRBD1
clone size: .
CDR3 length: 13
J gene: TRBJ1-2
V gene: TRBV7-2
CDR3 protein: CASSPGTGYGYTF
CDR3 DNA: TGTGCCAGCAGCCCCGGGACAGGCTATGGCTACACCTTC

D gene: TRBD1
clone size: .
CDR3 length: 16
J gene: TRBJ2-3
V gene: TRBV18
CDR3 protein: CASSPPRDSSTDTQYF
CDR3 DNA: TGTGCCAGCTCACCGCCCAGGGACAGCAGCACAGATACGCAGTATTTT

D gene: .
clone size: .
CDR3 length: 14
J gene: TRBJ1-4
V gene: TRBV27
CDR3 protein: CASRLQGRGEKLFF
CDR3 DNA: TGTGCCAGCAGGCTACAGGGAAGAGGTGAAAAACTGTTTTTT

D gene: .
clone size: once
CDR3 length: 17
J gene: TRBJ2-5
V gene: TRBV21-1
CDR3 protein: CASSLGRAPRAQETQYF
CDR3 DNA: TGTGCCAGCAGCCTCGGACGGGCCCCGCGGGCCCAAGAGACCCAGTACTTC

D gene: .
clone size: .
CDR3 length: 15
J gene: TRBJ1-6
V gene: TRBV6-4
CDR3 protein: CASSVTAEYNSPLHF
CDR3 DNA: TGTGCCAGCAGTGTGACAGCCGAATATAATTCACCCCTCCACTTT

D gene: TRBD2
clone size: .
CDR3 length: 13
J gene: TRBJ2-7
V gene: TRBV7-8
CDR3 protein: CASSLAGVNEQYF
CDR3 DNA: TGTGCCAGCAGTCTAGCGGGAGTAAACGAGCAGTACTTC

D gene: .
clone size: .
CDR3 length: 16
J gene: TRBJ1-1
V gene: TRBV12-5
CDR3 protein: CASGLPVGVQNTEAFF
CDR3 DNA: TGTGCTAGTGGTTTGCCCGTGGGAGTGCAGAACACTGAAGCTTTCTTT

D gene: TRBD1
clone size: .
CDR3 length: 14
J gene: TRBJ1-1
V gene: TRBV5-6
CDR3 protein: CASSPGQWAAEAFF
CDR3 DNA: TGTGCCAGCAGCCCGGGACAGTGGGCGGCTGAAGCTTTCTTT

D gene: .
clone size: .
CDR3 length: 16
J gene: TRBJ1-2
V gene: TRBV28
CDR3 protein: CASRATRTVSPAGYTF
CDR3 DNA: TGTGCCAGCAGAGCGACTAGGACAGTAAGCCCGGCTGGCTACACCTTC

D gene: .
clone size: .
CDR3 length: 14
J gene: TRBJ2-5
V gene: TRBV13
CDR3 protein: CASSSPDSQETQYF
CDR3 DNA: TGTGCCAGCAGTTCCCCGGACAGCCAAGAGACCCAGTACTTC

D gene: .
clone size: few
CDR3 length: 14
J gene: TRBJ2-1
V gene: TRBV11-3
CDR3 protein: CASSRGGFTNEQFF
CDR3 DNA: TGTGCCAGCAGCCGAGGGGGATTCACCAATGAGCAGTTCTTC

D gene: .
clone size: .
CDR3 length: 16
J gene: TRBJ1-2
V gene: TRBV5-5
CDR3 protein: CASSLVPAPANYGYTF
CDR3 DNA: TGTGCCAGCAGCTTGGTACCAGCTCCGGCTAACTATGGCTACACCTTC

D gene: .
clone size: .
CDR3 length: 14
J gene: TRBJ1-4
V gene: TRBV13
CDR3 protein: CASSSQQGSRGLFF
CDR3 DNA: TGTGCCAGCAGCTCCCAACAGGGATCTAGAGGGCTGTTTTTT

D gene: .
clone size: .
CDR3 length: 14
J gene: TRBJ1-6
V gene: TRBV7-9
CDR3 protein: CASSLLGAKSPLHF
CDR3 DNA: TGTGCCAGCAGCTTATTAGGGGCTAAATCACCCCTCCACTTT

D gene: TRBD1
clone size: .
CDR3 length: 13
J gene: TRBJ2-1
V gene: TRBV2
CDR3 protein: CASSWDSYNEQFF
CDR3 DNA: TGTGCCAGCAGTTGGGACAGCTACAATGAGCAGTTCTTC

D gene: TRBD1
clone size: .
CDR3 length: 15
J gene: TRBJ1-6
V gene: TRBV2
CDR3 protein: CASREQGMHNSPLHF
CDR3 DNA: TGTGCCAGCAGAGAACAGGGGATGCATAATTCACCCCTCCACTTT

D gene: TRBD1
clone size: .
CDR3 length: 14
J gene: TRBJ1-1
V gene: TRBV29-1
CDR3 protein: CSAISRGVVTEAFF
CDR3 DNA: TGCAGCGCCATATCCAGGGGGGTCGTAACTGAAGCTTTCTTT

D gene: .
clone size: .
CDR3 length: 12
J gene: TRBJ1-2
V gene: TRBV10-1
CDR3 protein: CASSLRRSGYTF
CDR3 DNA: TGCGCCAGCAGCCTAAGACGGAGCGGCTACACCTTC

D gene: .
clone size: .
CDR3 length: 16
J gene: TRBJ1-5
V gene: TRBV28
CDR3 protein: CASSPLQGWSNQPQHF
CDR3 DNA: TGTGCCAGCAGCCCACTACAGGGATGGAGCAATCAGCCCCAGCATTTT

D gene: TRBD1
clone size: .
CDR3 length: 13
J gene: TRBJ1-1
V gene: TRBV5-1
CDR3 protein: CASSLQGAPEAFF
CDR3 DNA: TGCGCCAGCAGCTTACAGGGGGCGCCTGAAGCTTTCTTT

D gene: TRBD1
clone size: .
CDR3 length: 15
J gene: TRBJ1-1
V gene: TRBV27
CDR3 protein: CASTLRQGRNTEAFF
CDR3 DNA: TGTGCCAGCACCTTAAGACAGGGCAGAAACACTGAAGCTTTCTTT

D gene: .
clone size: few
CDR3 length: 15
J gene: TRBJ2-6
V gene: TRBV3-1/TRBV3-2
CDR3 protein: CASSQASSGANVLTF
CDR3 DNA: TGTGCCAGCAGCCAAGCTAGCTCTGGGGCCAACGTCCTGACTTTC